This entry features one T cell receptor (beta chain) sequence. Within the sample, other DNA sequences also encode this same CDR3. The sample belongs to a study of Ad26.COV2.S vaccination and SARS-CoV-2 variants. Study at large: Once, or twice with 56 days between doses, Ad26.COV2.S was given intramuscularly.

This CDR3 spans 14 amino acids. Germline-derived CDR1 and CDR2 are SGDLS and YYNGEE. Trimming cost V 0 bases and J 4 bases, with 7 bases left between them. The repertoire was sequenced with immunoSEQ multiplex PCR; TCRdb's copy has only in-frame clones and lacks some. This table has hundreds of thousands of clones, more than 80% appearing once. Described treatment: approximately 18 received Ad26.COV2.S at low or high dose, single or two shots; roughly five received placebo; per-sample allocation not given. Collection of the samples took place on day 63 after the first injection of vaccine or placebo. Ad26 vector vaccine expressed Wuhan-strain SARS-CoV-2 spike.

This specimen consisted of peripheral blood, obtained in a trial of Ad26.COV2.S vaccine versus placebo. The rearrangement links TRBV9 to TRBJ2-2; TRBD2 might be the D (5 bases). The source of this sequence is a person between 18 and 65 years old who received the Ad26.COV2.S COVID-19 vaccine or a placebo. This chain's CDR3 is CASSVASSTGELFF. The CDR3 bases are TGTGCCAGCAGCGTAGCTAGCAGCACCGGGGAGCTGTTTTTT.